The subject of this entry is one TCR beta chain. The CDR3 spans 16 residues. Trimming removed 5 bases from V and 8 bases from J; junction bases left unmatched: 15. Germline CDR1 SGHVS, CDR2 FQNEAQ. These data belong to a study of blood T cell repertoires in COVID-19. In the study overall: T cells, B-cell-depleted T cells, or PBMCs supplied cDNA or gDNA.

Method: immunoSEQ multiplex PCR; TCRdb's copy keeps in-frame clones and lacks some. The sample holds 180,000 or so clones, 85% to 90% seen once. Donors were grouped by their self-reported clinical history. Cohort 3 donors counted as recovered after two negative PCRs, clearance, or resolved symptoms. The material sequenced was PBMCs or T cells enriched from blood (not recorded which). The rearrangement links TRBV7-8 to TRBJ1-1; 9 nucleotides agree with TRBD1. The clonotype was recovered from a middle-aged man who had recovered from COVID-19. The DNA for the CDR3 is TGTGCCAGCAGCGGTCTCTCACCGGGACAGGGAAAAGAAGCTTTCTTT. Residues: CASSGLSPGQGKEAFF.